This T cell receptor (beta chain) was observed in a study of monozygotic twins with cystic fibrosis (dated by TCRdb to the early 2020s). Some background on the complete study: Barcoded libraries were prepared from about 3 micrograms of fragmented DNA with approximately 16 PCR cycles. TCR beta repertoires were compared within and between 16 monozygotic twin pairs with cystic fibrosis so that genetic influence on V and J gene usage could be assessed. Made up mostly of children and adolescents, the cohort included ten female and six male twin pairs ranging in age from about 2.0 to 36.4 years, with a median of around 9.1 years. On the day blood was drawn, the twins' weight-for-height and FEVPerc (FEV1 disease centile) were ranked against those of the approximately 990 cohort participants. Data for three of the twin pairs had already been reported earlier in a different context.

The count of this clone is one. Its antigen has not been determined. Per-base qualities were not stored, and no clone one base away is much larger. Following the manufacturer's instructions, TCR beta CDR3 regions were amplified by multiplex PCR with the immunoSEQ immune profiling system. Sequencing was performed on an Illumina NextSeq system. On the study's bioinformatics: Sequence data were processed on the immunoSEQ Analyzer platform, and clonality was calculated as the square root of Simpson's index of productive rearrangements. Jensen-Shannon distance served as the measure of similarity in V and J usage, while OLGA was used to compute CDR3 generation probabilities. Shared CDR3 sequences were searched against the immuneACCESS database (August 2020) and VDJdb (December 2020). The clones in this table, taken by TCRdb from immuneACCESS, are in-frame only. Not every clone is retained; where verified, under half of the shortfall comes from an unresolved V gene, and the cause of the rest is unknown. V and J calls and clone size follow that table, whereas D and trimming were derived from the DNA. The sample table contains 7,400 or so clones; only one count was recorded for 94% of them. Approximately 0.58% of the sample is taken by the ten largest.

CDR1 is given as SGDLS and CDR2 as YYNGEE, both from the germline V gene. V is trimmed back by 0 bases and J by 4 bases, and the junction contains 5 bases that no gene match accounts for. Including cysteine and phenylalanine, the CDR3 has 16 amino acids. Kept here is only the CDR3 DNA, which spans 48 bases and is read in frame from base 1. The twin pairs came from the European Cystic Fibrosis Twin and Sibling Study Cohort, which recruited patients from 158 CF clinics across 14 European countries. Both zygosity and CFTR genotype were checked in-house, and zygosity was tested with multiplex PCR across nine short tandem repeat loci. Peripheral blood was sampled from each twin, and clinical parameters were recorded on the day of blood sampling. Genomic DNA was isolated from peripheral blood cells with phenol/chloroform and kept in TE buffer at 4 degrees C. The study at large found these results: Simpson clonality was found to be generally low (median approximately 0.009), suggesting a naive-dominated repertoire, although higher clonality was observed in the most severely affected patients. V gene usage was most similar to the co-twin for 13 of 16 pairs, and J usage for 8 of 16 pairs, suggesting genetic constraints. Nucleotide-identical clonotype sharing was significantly higher within monozygotic CF twin pairs than between unrelated CF individuals (P = 0.000026, Mann-Whitney). The cohort was small, and the number of shared CDR3s showed no association with age, concordance or disease severity.

Sequenced sample: blood. The chain employs TRBV9 and TRBJ2-1, and 9 junctional nucleotides match TRBD2. The sequence was collected from a boy aged 2 to 10 with cystic fibrosis. The CDR3 loop reads CASSVGVSGGYNEQFF. The DNA sequence is as follows: TGTGCCAGCAGCGTAGGAGTTAGCGGGGGATACAATGAGCAGTTCTTC.